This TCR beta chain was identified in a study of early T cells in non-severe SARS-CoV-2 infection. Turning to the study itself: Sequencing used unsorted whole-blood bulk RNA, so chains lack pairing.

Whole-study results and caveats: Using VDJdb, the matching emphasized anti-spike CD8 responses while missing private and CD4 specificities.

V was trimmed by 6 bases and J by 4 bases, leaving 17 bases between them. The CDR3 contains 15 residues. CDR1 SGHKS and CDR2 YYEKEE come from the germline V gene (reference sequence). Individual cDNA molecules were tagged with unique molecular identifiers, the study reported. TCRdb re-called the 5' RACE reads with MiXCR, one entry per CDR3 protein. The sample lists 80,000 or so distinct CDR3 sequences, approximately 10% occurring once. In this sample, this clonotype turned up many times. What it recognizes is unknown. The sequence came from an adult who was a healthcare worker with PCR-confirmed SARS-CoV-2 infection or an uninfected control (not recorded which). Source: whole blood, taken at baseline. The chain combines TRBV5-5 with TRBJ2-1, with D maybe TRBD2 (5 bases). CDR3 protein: CASNLLPAGYNEQFF. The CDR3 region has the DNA TGTGCCAGCAACCTCTTGCCCGCGGGTTACAATGAGCAGTTCTTC. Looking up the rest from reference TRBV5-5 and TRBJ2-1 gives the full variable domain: DAGVTQSPTHLIKTRGQQVTLRCSPISGHKSVSWYQQVLGQGPQFIFQYYEKEERGRGNFPDRFSARQFPNYSSELNVNALLLGDSALYLCASNLLPAGYNEQFFGPGTRLTVL.